The 4 T cell receptor beta chains presented below share a single source sample, sequenced in a study of CD8+ T cells in alopecia areata. Treatment noted: oral pan-JAK inhibitor, 5-10 mg twice daily. RNA was extracted and reverse transcribed into cDNA as the sequencing template. Profiling relied on immunoSEQ multiplex PCR, and the TCRdb table lists in-frame clones only, not all of them. The repertoire consists of 90,000 to 100,000 clones, with roughly three fifths occurring once and the leading ten covering roughly 16%. The sequencing here drew on CD8+ T cells sorted from blood, taken at week 4, from a patient treated with tofacitinib. These receptors came from a human donor with alopecia areata.

V and J are TRBV7-9 and TRBJ2-1; D possibly matches TRBD1 or TRBD2 (5 bases each). Trimming took off 4 bases at V and 4 bases at J, with 11 bases between the two ends. The germline CDR1 and CDR2 sequences are SEHNR and FQNEAQ (reference sequence). The CDR3 has 14 residues. In nucleotides, the CDR3 is TGTGCCAGCAGCTCCCGGGACGTTTACAATGAGCAGTTCTTC. This codes for CASSSRDVYNEQFF.

The chain employs TRBV23-1 and TRBJ2-7; weak D call: TRBD1 (5 bases). TRBV23-1 is an open reading frame, and its role is uncertain. V gave up 1 base and J gave up 1 base, with 17 bases separating them. The CDR3 is 17 residues long. CDR3 bases: TGCGCCAGCAGTCAATATCGCAGGGTGAAACGTTCCTACGAGCAGTACTTC. Translation: CASSQYRRVKRSYEQYF.

J is TRBJ2-5 and V is TRBV4-3; 10 bases map to TRBD2. V shed 0 bases, J shed 2 bases, and the junction held 3 bases outside the gene matches. Germline V gene data show CDR1 as LGHNA and CDR2 as YSLEER. The CDR3 runs 16 residues. The CDR3: CASSQDSGGAQETQYF. In nucleotides, the CDR3 is TGCGCCAGCAGCCAAGACAGCGGGGGGGCTCAAGAGACCCAGTACTTC.

The chain is built from TRBV2 and TRBJ2-7; D remains unclear. V was pared by 3 bases and J by 7 bases, with 10 bases between. CDR3 length: 12 amino acids. From germline, CDR1 is SNHLY and CDR2 FYNNEI. This chain's CDR3 is CASSDSLDEQYF. Written as DNA, the CDR3 is TGTGCCAGCAGTGATAGCCTAGATGAGCAGTACTTC. The complete variable domain, with remaining parts taken from reference TRBV2 and TRBJ2-7, reads EPEVTQTPSHQVTQMGQEVILRCVPISNHLYFYWYRQILGQKVEFLVSFYNNEISEKSEIFDDQFSVERPDGSNFTLKIRSTKLEDSAMYFCASSDSLDEQYFGPGTRLTVT.